This T cell receptor beta chain was profiled in a study of regulatory T cells in long-lasting Graves disease. Building the TCR beta libraries relied on iRepertoire HTBI primers, and CDR3 regions underwent Arm-PCR. TCRdb processed the multiplex PCR reads anew with MiXCR; each CDR3 protein has one entry. The repertoire holds around 460,000 distinct CDR3 sequences, with around a fifth as singletons. This clonotype showed up many times. Time point noted: persistent/refractory GD, antithyroid drugs over 5 years with positive TRAb. Preparation of the TCR library used RNA extracted from PBMCs. The origin of this receptor is a female donor with Graves disease. The sequencing used peripheral blood mononuclear cells (PBMCs), collected when the disease was refractory, from a patient treated with antithyroid drugs.

Written as DNA, the CDR3 is TGTGCCACTCGGAGCGGGGTCGGCTACACCTTC. The encoded protein is CATRSGVGYTF. This sequence joins TRBV2 and TRBJ1-2; D gene ambiguous. The CDR3 runs to 11 residues. Trimming left V 10 bases short and J 8 bases short, with 14 bases between. Looked up from germline, CDR1 is SNHLY and CDR2 is FYNNEI.